This T cell receptor beta chain was recorded in a study of blood T cell repertoires in COVID-19. Study summary: The United States, Italy and Spain provided the acute and convalescent COVID-19 samples. PBMCs, B-cell-depleted T cells, or T cells provided the cDNA or gDNA that made up the material.

In this sample, this clone turned up a few times. Cohorts were based on clinical histories the participants reported. Trimming removed 4 bases from V and 2 bases from J; junction bases left unmatched: 12. The germline CDR1 and CDR2 sequences are WNHNN and SYGVQD (reference sequence). There are 17 residues in the CDR3. As handled by the study authors: Researchers report that nucleated cell counts were estimated from reference gene primer amplification. The data were produced by immunoSEQ multiplex PCR, yet TCRdb's version contains in-frame clones alone and is incomplete. V and J calls and clone size are given by that table; D and trimming were obtained from the DNA. The sample consists of a few hundred thousand clones, 80% to 90% of them appearing once.

Sequenced sample: PBMCs or T cells enriched from blood (not recorded which). The rearrangement uses TRBV10-1 and TRBJ1-1, with 8 bases fitting TRBD1. The sequence was obtained from a man aged 25 to 45 who had recovered from COVID-19. This CDR3 is CASSGTGSEVCNTEAFF. Written as DNA, the CDR3 is TGCGCCAGCAGTGGGACAGGGTCCGAGGTCTGCAACACTGAAGCTTTCTTT.